This is a list of T cell receptor beta chains from one sample in a study of Ad26.COV2.S vaccination and SARS-CoV-2 variants. Assay: immunoSEQ multiplex PCR; the TCRdb copy retains only in-frame clones and omits some. The sample has some 400,000 clones, approximately 91% seen once. The sample consisted of peripheral blood, taken in a trial of Ad26.COV2.S vaccine versus placebo. The receptors derive from a person aged 18-60 years who received the Ad26.COV2.S COVID-19 vaccine or a placebo. Both conserved end residues are part of each CDR3. Each record gives: clone size, D gene, J gene, V gene, CDR3 DNA, CDR3 protein. The D gene is left open where the match is weak. Size tells how often a clone was seen (once, few, many) or the class of an expanded clone, and some rows leave it out.

clone_size: .
d_call: .
j_call: TRBJ1-5
v_call: TRBV21-1
cdr3_nt: TGTGCCAGCCACCAGCCCCAGCATTTT
cdr3_aa: CASHQPQHF

clone_size: .
d_call: .
j_call: TRBJ2-2
v_call: TRBV12-3/TRBV12-4
cdr3_nt: TGTGCCAGCAGTTTAAGAGGGACCGGGGAGCTGTTTTTT
cdr3_aa: CASSLRGTGELFF

clone_size: .
d_call: .
j_call: TRBJ1-2
v_call: TRBV5-6
cdr3_nt: TGTGCCAGCAGCTTGCCGGCCCATAACTATGGCTACACCTTC
cdr3_aa: CASSLPAHNYGYTF

clone_size: .
d_call: .
j_call: TRBJ1-1
v_call: TRBV6-5
cdr3_nt: TGTGCCAGCAGTTACATCGTCGGGAACACTGAAGCTTTCTTT
cdr3_aa: CASSYIVGNTEAFF

clone_size: .
d_call: TRBD2
j_call: TRBJ2-3
v_call: TRBV2
cdr3_nt: TGTGCCAGCAGTGAGGGACTAGCGGGAGGAAAGACAGATACGCAGTATTTT
cdr3_aa: CASSEGLAGGKTDTQYF

clone_size: .
d_call: .
j_call: TRBJ1-4
v_call: TRBV10-3
cdr3_nt: TGTGCCATCAGTGGTCCGAATGAAAAACTGTTTTTT
cdr3_aa: CAISGPNEKLFF

clone_size: .
d_call: .
j_call: TRBJ1-6
v_call: TRBV6-5
cdr3_nt: TGTGCCTCCAGTCGGGGCTCCTATAATTCACCCCTCCACTTT
cdr3_aa: CASSRGSYNSPLHF

clone_size: once
d_call: .
j_call: TRBJ2-6
v_call: TRBV28
cdr3_nt: TGTGCCAGCAGTTCAACCTCAGGGGGGACTCCTGGGGCCAACGTCCTGACTTTC
cdr3_aa: CASSSTSGGTPGANVLTF

clone_size: .
d_call: TRBD1
j_call: TRBJ1-2
v_call: TRBV5-1
cdr3_nt: TGCGCCAGCAGTCCAGGACAGGGGGCTAGCTACACCTTC
cdr3_aa: CASSPGQGASYTF

clone_size: .
d_call: .
j_call: TRBJ1-2
v_call: TRBV28
cdr3_nt: TGTGCCAGCAGGGCTCCGGGACATACCCGGCACTATGGCTACACCTTC
cdr3_aa: CASRAPGHTRHYGYTF

clone_size: .
d_call: TRBD1
j_call: TRBJ2-7
v_call: TRBV9
cdr3_nt: TGTGCCAGCAGCGTTGGACAGGGGTACTACGAGCAGTACTTC
cdr3_aa: CASSVGQGYYEQYF

clone_size: .
d_call: .
j_call: TRBJ1-6
v_call: TRBV7-2
cdr3_nt: TGTGCCAGCAGCTTAGCGCTTGGCTTAAAGGGTAATTCACCCCTCCACTTT
cdr3_aa: CASSLALGLKGNSPLHF

clone_size: .
d_call: .
j_call: TRBJ2-7
v_call: TRBV5-6
cdr3_nt: TGTGCCAGCAGCTTACCGTACCCCCACGAGCAGTACTTC
cdr3_aa: CASSLPYPHEQYF

clone_size: once
d_call: .
j_call: TRBJ1-4
v_call: TRBV30
cdr3_nt: TGTGCCTGGACCCCAGGGCCAACTAATGAAAAACTGTTTTTT
cdr3_aa: CAWTPGPTNEKLFF

clone_size: .
d_call: .
j_call: TRBJ2-7
v_call: TRBV11-3
cdr3_nt: TGTGCCAGCAGCCTCGGGCCTATCGTATACGAGCAGTACTTC
cdr3_aa: CASSLGPIVYEQYF

clone_size: .
d_call: .
j_call: TRBJ1-6
v_call: TRBV30
cdr3_nt: TGTGCCTGGAGTGTAACACAGGGACCTTTAAGTAATTCACCCCTCCACTTT
cdr3_aa: CAWSVTQGPLSNSPLHF

clone_size: .
d_call: TRBD2
j_call: TRBJ2-2
v_call: TRBV5-1
cdr3_nt: TGCGCCAGCCGGAGCGGGAGCTCCGGGGAGCTGTTTTTT
cdr3_aa: CASRSGSSGELFF

clone_size: .
d_call: TRBD1
j_call: TRBJ2-2
v_call: TRBV5-5
cdr3_nt: TGTGCCAGCAGCTGGACAGGGGACACCGGGGAGCTGTTTTTT
cdr3_aa: CASSWTGDTGELFF

clone_size: .
d_call: .
j_call: TRBJ1-5
v_call: TRBV3-1/TRBV3-2
cdr3_nt: TGTGCCAGCAGCCCCACTTTGGCCCAGCCCCAGCATTTT
cdr3_aa: CASSPTLAQPQHF

clone_size: .
d_call: TRBD2
j_call: TRBJ2-1
v_call: TRBV19
cdr3_nt: TGTGCCAGTAGTATAGGGTTGTTTGCAGGGAGGGGCAATGAGCAGTTCTTC
cdr3_aa: CASSIGLFAGRGNEQFF

clone_size: .
d_call: .
j_call: TRBJ1-2
v_call: TRBV20-1
cdr3_nt: TGCAGTGCTAGAGGTAGAGGCTACACCTTC
cdr3_aa: CSARGRGYTF

clone_size: .
d_call: .
j_call: TRBJ2-1
v_call: TRBV7-2
cdr3_nt: TGTGCCAGCAGCGCCAGCGTTGAGCAGTTCTTC
cdr3_aa: CASSASVEQFF

clone_size: .
d_call: .
j_call: TRBJ2-7
v_call: TRBV23-1
cdr3_nt: TGCGCCAGCACCCTTATCGGAAGATACCACGAGCAGTACTTC
cdr3_aa: CASTLIGRYHEQYF

clone_size: .
d_call: .
j_call: TRBJ2-2
v_call: TRBV7-9
cdr3_nt: TGTGCCAGCGTGGGACGTACTTCCCGGGAGCTGTTTTTT
cdr3_aa: CASVGRTSRELFF

clone_size: .
d_call: .
j_call: TRBJ2-1
v_call: TRBV29-1
cdr3_nt: TGCAGCGTTGAATACTCCTTGTACAATGAGCAGTTCTTC
cdr3_aa: CSVEYSLYNEQFF

clone_size: once
d_call: .
j_call: TRBJ2-5
v_call: TRBV28
cdr3_nt: TGTGCCAGCAGTTTAGTGTCAGAGACCCAGTACTTC
cdr3_aa: CASSLVSETQYF

clone_size: .
d_call: .
j_call: TRBJ1-1
v_call: TRBV19
cdr3_nt: TGTGCCAGTACCTTCTGGGGTAACACTGAAGCTTTCTTT
cdr3_aa: CASTFWGNTEAFF